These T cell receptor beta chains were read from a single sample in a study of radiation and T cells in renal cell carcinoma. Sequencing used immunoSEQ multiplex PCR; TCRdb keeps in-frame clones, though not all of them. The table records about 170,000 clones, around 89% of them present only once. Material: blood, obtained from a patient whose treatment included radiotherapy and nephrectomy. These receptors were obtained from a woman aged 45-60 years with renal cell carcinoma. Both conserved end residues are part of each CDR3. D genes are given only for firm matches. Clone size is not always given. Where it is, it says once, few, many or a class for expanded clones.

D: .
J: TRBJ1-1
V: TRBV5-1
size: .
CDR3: CASSLSILDTEAFF
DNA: TGCGCCAGCAGCTTGAGTATTTTAGACACTGAAGCTTTCTTT

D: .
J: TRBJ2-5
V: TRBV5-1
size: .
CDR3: CASSDQRGVYQETQYF
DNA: TGCGCCAGCAGCGATCAACGGGGAGTTTACCAAGAGACCCAGTACTTC

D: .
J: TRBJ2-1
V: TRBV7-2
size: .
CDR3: CASSLLPGLDRNEQFF
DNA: TGTGCCAGCAGCTTACTCCCGGGACTTGACCGGAATGAGCAGTTCTTC

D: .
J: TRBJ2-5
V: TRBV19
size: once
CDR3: CASSSPTGDRLETQYF
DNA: TGTGCCAGTAGTTCCCCGACGGGCGACCGACTGGAGACCCAGTACTTC

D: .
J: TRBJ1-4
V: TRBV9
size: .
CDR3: CASNGQLNEKLFF
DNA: TGTGCCAGCAACGGACAGCTTAATGAAAAACTGTTTTTT

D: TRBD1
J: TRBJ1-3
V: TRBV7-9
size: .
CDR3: CASSFRDRGRKSSGNTIYF
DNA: TGTGCCAGCAGCTTCCGGGACAGGGGACGGAAAAGCTCTGGAAACACCATATATTTT

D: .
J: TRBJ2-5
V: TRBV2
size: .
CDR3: CASSTGHGETQYF
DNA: TGTGCCAGCAGTACCGGGCATGGAGAGACCCAGTACTTC

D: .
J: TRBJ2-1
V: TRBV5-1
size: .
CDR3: CASSPSGQGHNEQFF
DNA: TGCGCCAGCAGCCCTTCCGGGCAGGGCCACAATGAGCAGTTCTTC

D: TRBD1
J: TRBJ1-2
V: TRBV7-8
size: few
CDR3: CASSRDRGNYGYTF
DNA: TGTGCCAGCAGCAGAGACAGGGGGAATTATGGCTACACCTTC

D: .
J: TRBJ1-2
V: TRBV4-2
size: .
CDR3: CASSQARDGYGYTF
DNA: TGTGCCAGCAGCCAAGCGCGGGACGGCTATGGCTACACCTTC

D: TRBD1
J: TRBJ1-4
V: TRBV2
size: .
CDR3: CASTFDRGQEKLFF
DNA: TGTGCCAGCACATTTGACAGGGGGCAAGAAAAACTGTTTTTT

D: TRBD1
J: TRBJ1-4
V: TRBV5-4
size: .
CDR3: CASSKGQHNEKLFF
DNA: TGTGCCAGCAGCAAGGGACAGCACAATGAAAAACTGTTTTTT

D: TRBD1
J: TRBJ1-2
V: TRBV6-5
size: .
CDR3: CASSGGQVHGGGVF
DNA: TGTGCCAGTTCTGGCGGACAGGTTCACGGTGGTGGCGTCTTC

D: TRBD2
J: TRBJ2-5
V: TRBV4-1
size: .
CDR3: CASSQDDISGAQETQYF
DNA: TGCGCCAGCAGCCAAGATGACATAAGCGGGGCCCAAGAGACCCAGTACTTC

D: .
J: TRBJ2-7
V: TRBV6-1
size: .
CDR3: CASSPTVYEQYF
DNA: TGTGCCAGCAGTCCAACAGTGTACGAGCAGTACTTC